What follows is one TCR beta chain and its context. The data stem from a study of blood T cell repertoires in COVID-19. Background on the study: The United States, Italy and Spain supplied acute and convalescent COVID-19 samples. From T cells, B-cell-depleted T cells, or PBMCs came the material, which was cDNA or gDNA.

Source study methods: The assay estimated nucleated cells by amplifying reference gene primers. TCRdb keeps only in-frame clones here, not all; method: immunoSEQ multiplex PCR. For V, J and clone size, that table is used; D and trimming come from the DNA. The profile shows some 220,000 clones, nearly 85% of them singletons. Trimming took off 3 bases at V and 0 bases at J, with 5 bases between the two ends. Per the germline V gene, CDR1 is LNHDA and CDR2 is SQIVND (reference sequence). CDR3 length equals 13 residues. The specimen sequenced was peripheral blood. The rearrangement links TRBV19 to TRBJ1-2; D is unclear. The sequence derives from a woman between 25 and 40 years old with COVID-19, enrolled during active disease. The CDR3 region has the DNA TGTGCCAGTAGTATTGCGGCTAACTATGGCTACACCTTC. This encodes CASSIAANYGYTF.